This T cell receptor (beta chain) was retrieved from a study of blood T cell repertoires in COVID-19. Profiling relied on immunoSEQ multiplex PCR, and the TCRdb table lists in-frame clones only, not all of them. The sample holds around 200,000 clones, around 85% seen once. V lost 10 bases to trimming and J lost 0 bases, with 16 bases between them. The CDR3 is 14 amino acids. Germline values: CDR1 SNHLY, CDR2 FYNNEI. The sequence came from a man aged 35 to 55 who had recovered from COVID-19. The V gene is TRBV2, the J gene TRBJ2-7; a weak D match, TRBD1 (6 bases). Sequenced material: PBMCs or T cells enriched from blood (not recorded which). CDR3 residues: CAIGPRGPSYEQYF. In nucleotides, the CDR3 is TGTGCCATCGGGCCCAGGGGCCCCTCCTACGAGCAGTACTTC.